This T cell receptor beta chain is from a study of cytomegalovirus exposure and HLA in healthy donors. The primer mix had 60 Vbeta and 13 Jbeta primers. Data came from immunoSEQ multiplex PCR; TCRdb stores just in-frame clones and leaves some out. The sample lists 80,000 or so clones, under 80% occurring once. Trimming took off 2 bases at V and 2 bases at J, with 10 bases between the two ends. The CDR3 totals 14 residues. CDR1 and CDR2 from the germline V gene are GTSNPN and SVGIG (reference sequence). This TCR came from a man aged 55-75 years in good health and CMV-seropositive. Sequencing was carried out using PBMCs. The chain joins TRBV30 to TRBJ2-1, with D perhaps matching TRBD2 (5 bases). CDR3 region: CAWSLRVTYNEQFF. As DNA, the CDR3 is TGTGCCTGGAGTCTGCGGGTGACCTACAATGAGCAGTTCTTC.